Listed here are 19 T cell receptor beta chains from one sample, sequenced in a study of cytomegalovirus exposure and HLA in healthy donors. Here immunoSEQ multiplex PCR was the method, and the copy in TCRdb shows in-frame clones only, minus some. The table records roughly 57,000 clones, around 93% of them present only once. Material: PBMCs. The source of these receptors is a woman aged 18 to 35 in good health and CMV-seropositive.

The chain recombines TRBV10-3 with TRBJ1-1; D ambiguous. The ends were cut back, 1 base at V and 3 bases at J, with 21 bases in the middle. This CDR3 has 18 residues. Germline loops: CDR1 ENHRY, CDR2 SYGVKD. CDR3: CAISELPAGSISDTEAFF. DNA of the CDR3: TGTGCCATCAGTGAGTTGCCCGCAGGCTCTATATCGGACACTGAAGCTTTCTTT.

CDR3 nucleotides: TGTGCCAGCTCACCGGGACTAGCGTCAACAGATACGCAGTATTTT. This translates into CASSPGLASTDTQYF. The rearrangement joins TRBV18 to TRBJ2-3, with TRBD2 matching 10 bases. Per the germline V gene, CDR1 is KGHSH and CDR2 is LQKENI. This CDR3 has 15 residues. The V gene end was trimmed by 3 bases and the J gene end by 3 bases; junction bases not matched to a gene: 3. Full variable domain (missing parts from reference TRBV18 and TRBJ2-3): NAGVMQNPRHLVRRRGQEARLRCSPMKGHSHVYWYRQLPEEGLKFMVYLQKENIIDESGMPKERFSAEFPKEGPSILRIQQVVRGDSAAYFCASSPGLASTDTQYFGPGTRLTVL.

This sequence joins TRBV2 and TRBJ1-4, with D maybe TRBD1 (5 bases). Germline CDR1 SNHLY, CDR2 FYNNEI. The CDR3 extends over 14 amino acids. The V and J ends lost 4 bases and 7 bases respectively, with 13 bases between them. In nucleotides, the CDR3 is TGTGCCAGCAGTGGGAGGGGACTCGGTGAAAAACTGTTTTTT. Its protein is CASSGRGLGEKLFF.

The chain uses TRBV20-1 and TRBJ1-1; possible D gene TRBD1, 5 bases. Germline V lookup: CDR1 DFQATT, CDR2 SNEGSKA (reference sequence). The CDR3 spans 10 residues. The CDR3 loop is CSGGGTEAFF. The CDR3 DNA is TGCAGCGGGGGGGGTACTGAAGCTTTCTTT.

The chain links TRBV7-2 to TRBJ1-5, with TRBD1 as a possible D gene (5 bases). CDR1 and CDR2 from the germline V gene are SGHTA and FQGNSA. Trimming pared 5 bases from V and 4 bases from J, leaving 9 bases between. The CDR3 is 13 amino acids. CDR3 residues: CASSQGPNQPQHF. The CDR3 nucleotides are TGTGCCAGCAGCCAGGGCCCAAATCAGCCCCAGCATTTT.

The rearrangement uses TRBV10-3 and TRBJ2-1, with 8 bases matching TRBD2. The CDR3 covers 16 residues. J lost 4 bases, V lost 0 bases, and 5 bases had no gene match. Germline V gene sequence: CDR1 ENHRY, CDR2 SYGVKD. The DNA of the CDR3 is TGTGCCATCAGTGAGTCGGCTAGCGGGCGATACAATGAGCAGTTCTTC. Protein: CAISESASGRYNEQFF.

The genes are TRBV7-2 and TRBJ2-1, with TRBD2 as a possible D gene (5 bases). The V gene's germline CDR1 is SGHTA and CDR2 FQGNSA. The V gene lost 7 bases and the J gene lost 2 bases, with 9 bases spanning the gap. CDR3 length: 13 amino acids. Here the CDR3 reads CASTGFPYNEQFF. DNA for the CDR3: TGTGCCAGCACGGGATTCCCCTACAATGAGCAGTTCTTC.

This clone is a singleton in its sample. The chain links TRBV29-1 to TRBJ2-5, with 7 bases identical to TRBD1. Germline V gene sequence: CDR1 SQVTM, CDR2 ANQGSEA. CDR3 size: 12 residues. The V segment lost 6 bases and the J segment 5 bases; nucleotides outside the gene matches: 6. DNA of the CDR3: TGCAGCGTGGGACAGCGAGGCGAGACCCAGTACTTC. Protein sequence: CSVGQRGETQYF.

The rearrangement joins TRBV5-1 to TRBJ2-2; D uncertain. V gave up 2 bases and J gave up 5 bases, with 7 bases separating them. This CDR3 has 13 residues. The germline gives CDR1 SGHRS, CDR2 YFSETQ. Written as DNA, the CDR3 is TGCGCCAGCAGCTTCCCTATTACCGGGGAGCTGTTTTTT. It encodes CASSFPITGELFF.

V usage is TRBV10-1 and J usage is TRBJ1-3; D remains ambiguous. Germline V gene data show CDR1 as WNHNN and CDR2 as SYGVQD (reference sequence). The CDR3 runs to 14 residues. The V end was cut by 3 bases, the J end by 4 bases, with 10 bases between. This chain's CDR3 is CASSEGGPGNTIYF. The CDR3 nucleotides are TGCGCCAGCAGTGAAGGAGGCCCCGGAAACACCATATATTTT.

This clone was detected once. This rearrangement joins TRBV27 to TRBJ1-1; 8 nucleotides match TRBD1. This CDR3 region has 15 residues. The V segment lost 8 bases and the J segment 3 bases; nucleotides outside the gene matches: 11. CDR1 is MNHEY, CDR2 SMNVEV, per germline (reference sequence). CDR3 DNA sequence: TGTGCCAGCTGGAGGACAGGGCGACACTACACTGAAGCTTTCTTT. This codes for CASWRTGRHYTEAFF.

This clone was observed once. The rearrangement uses TRBV7-2 and TRBJ1-1; D may be TRBD1 (5 bases). V was cut by 5 bases and J by 3 bases, with 16 bases left in between. The CDR3 is 15 residues long. From germline, CDR1 is SGHTA and CDR2 FQGNSA. CDR3 amino acids: CASSLRAGIDTEAFF. In DNA, the CDR3 is TGTGCCAGCAGCCTCCGTGCAGGGATAGACACTGAAGCTTTCTTT.

The genes are TRBV6-5 and TRBJ1-5; weak D call: TRBD1 (5 bases). The CDR3 loop spans 16 amino acids. The V gene's germline CDR1 is MNHEY and CDR2 SVGAGI. Trimming left V 0 bases short and J 7 bases short, with 16 bases between. The CDR3 is CASSYSYSEGVQPQHF. CDR3 DNA: TGTGCCAGCAGTTACTCCTACAGTGAAGGGGTGCAGCCCCAGCATTTT.

V usage is TRBV11-2 and J usage is TRBJ2-7; the match to TRBD1 covers 7 bases. The germline CDR1 and CDR2 sequences are SGHAT and FQNNGV. Unmatched junction bases numbered 7, after V lost 5 bases and J lost 3 bases. The CDR3 is made up of 14 amino acids. As DNA, the CDR3 is TGTGCCAGCAGCCCAGGGGGTTCAGTCTACGAGCAGTACTTC. Its protein product is CASSPGGSVYEQYF.

V usage is TRBV7-2 and J usage is TRBJ1-5, with D unresolved. The CDR3 is 14 residues long. V lost 5 bases, J lost 6 bases, and 14 bases lay in between. From germline, CDR1 is SGHTA and CDR2 FQGNSA. CDR3 sequence reads: CASSQRDTGQPQHF. The CDR3 nucleotides are TGTGCCAGCAGCCAACGGGATACGGGTCAGCCCCAGCATTTT.

This chain uses TRBV28 with TRBJ2-7; 15 nucleotides agree with TRBD2. V gave up 3 bases and J gave up 4 bases; unmatched junction bases: 4. Germline CDR1 MDHEN, CDR2 SYDVKM. CDR3 length: 16 residues. Written as DNA, the CDR3 is TGTGCCAGCAGTTTGGGGACTAGCGGGGGGTTTTACGAGCAGTACTTC. It yields the protein CASSLGTSGGFYEQYF.

V gene TRBV30 combines with J gene TRBJ2-7; D gene uncertain. Trimming took off 3 bases at V and 0 bases at J, with 9 bases between the two ends. Germline V gene lookup returns CDR1 GTSNPN and CDR2 SVGIG (reference sequence). This CDR3 contains 13 residues. This chain's CDR3 is CAWRKQSSYEQYF. The CDR3 bases are TGTGCCTGGAGGAAACAGAGCTCCTACGAGCAGTACTTC.

V gene TRBV19 combines with J gene TRBJ2-1; no clear D gene. Trimming pared 5 bases from V and 5 bases from J, leaving 19 bases between. Germline V CDR1 and CDR2: LNHDA, SQIVND (reference sequence). This CDR3 spans 16 amino acids. CDR3: CASSPYGAEKNNEQFF. DNA of the CDR3: TGTGCCAGTAGTCCCTATGGAGCAGAGAAAAACAATGAGCAGTTCTTC.

This clone was picked up one time. The rearrangement links TRBV9 to TRBJ2-2; D unclear. The V end was cut by 3 bases, the J end by 4 bases, with 10 bases between. CDR1 is SGDLS and CDR2 is YYNGEE in the germline V gene. This CDR3 has 14 amino acids. The CDR3: CASSAEAGTGELFF. DNA for the CDR3: TGTGCCAGCAGCGCCGAAGCTGGCACCGGGGAGCTGTTTTTT.